This TCR beta chain was captured in a study of a mutant IDH1 vaccine in newly diagnosed glioma. Study-wide results and caveats: Of the patients, 80% to 95% had vaccine-induced immune responses.

The time point was: week 5, during vaccination. The study gave 300 ug of mutant IDH1 20-mer peptide per vaccine dose, with topical imiquimod. The table came from immunoSEQ multiplex PCR; TCRdb's copy has only in-frame clones and leaves some out. The table has approximately 51,000 clones, more than 70% seen once. The sample holds a few counts of this clone. Its matching antigen is unknown. This clonotype was obtained from a woman aged 40 to 55 with glioma. This specimen was PBMCs, taken from a glioma patient whose treatment included an IDH1 peptide vaccine.

The CDR3: CASSVDGRRAKNIQYF. CDR3 coding DNA: TGTGCCAGCAGTGTCGACGGAAGACGGGCCAAAAACATTCAGTACTTC. J is TRBJ2-4 and V is TRBV27; D is unclear. The V gene's germline CDR1 is MNHEY and CDR2 SMNVEV (reference sequence). The CDR3 consists of 16 residues. Trimming stripped 5 bases from V and 1 base from J, with 15 bases between.